This T cell receptor beta chain was observed in a study of T cell responses to AZD1222 COVID-19 vaccine. Clones were sequenced by immunoSEQ multiplex PCR, and TCRdb holds only the in-frame ones, with some missing. Of fewer than 90,000 clones in the sample, over 75% were seen once. Study-level findings and limits: Unmutated regions of variants are reportedly targeted by nearly half of spike-specific TCRs. Following two doses of AZD1222, Spike-specific TCR breadth and depth rose.

V was trimmed by 0 bases and J by 1 base, leaving 8 bases between them. From germline, CDR1 is SGHRS and CDR2 YFSETQ. The CDR3 is 15 amino acids. As to this clone: What it binds is unknown.

The source was peripheral blood, collected on day 0 of AZD1222 vaccination. The TCR originated in an adult in good health. V is TRBV5-1 and J is TRBJ1-5; D not resolved. As DNA, the CDR3 is TGCGCCAGCAGCTTGGGCCCTACGAGCAATCAGCCCCAGCATTTT. Translated, it gives CASSLGPTSNQPQHF.